The 10 T cell receptor beta chains reported below all come from one sample, sequenced in a study of cytomegalovirus exposure and HLA in healthy donors. Both 60 Vbeta primers and 13 Jbeta primers went into the PCR. Generated by immunoSEQ multiplex PCR, the TCRdb table keeps only in-frame clones and is missing some. The repertoire holds under 200,000 clones, 75% to 90% seen once, with roughly 6% in the top ten. Sequenced sample: PBMCs. The receptor source for this set is a man aged 35-49 years in good health and CMV-seropositive.

The chain links TRBV15 to TRBJ2-7, with D uncertain. The CDR3 length is 16 residues. Germline V gene lookup returns CDR1 LNHNV and CDR2 YYDKDF (reference sequence). The V gene lost 5 bases and the J gene lost 3 bases, with 20 bases spanning the gap. CDR3 amino acids: CATSPTLAEGFYEQYF. In DNA form, the CDR3 reads TGTGCCACCAGCCCCACCTTGGCGGAAGGCTTCTACGAGCAGTACTTC.

The sample holds one count of this clone. This rearrangement joins TRBV30 to TRBJ2-6; no definite D call. The CDR3 runs 14 residues. V dropped 6 bases and J dropped 0 bases, with 9 bases sitting between them. CDR1 is GTSNPN and CDR2 is SVGIG in the germline V gene (reference sequence). CDR3 residues: CACSPGSGANVLTF. The CDR3 DNA follows: TGTGCCTGTTCGCCAGGCTCTGGGGCCAACGTCCTGACTTTC.

This clone has just one count. The chain joins TRBV7-9 to TRBJ1-3; 7 bases align to TRBD1. The CDR3 has 14 residues. Germline trimming cut 5 bases from V and 2 bases from J; bases unmatched to any gene: 3. The germline gives CDR1 SEHNR, CDR2 FQNEAQ (reference sequence). In nucleotides, the CDR3 is TGTGCCAGCAGCCCTGGGACAGCTGGAAACACCATATATTTT. Its protein product is CASSPGTAGNTIYF.

The rearrangement uses TRBV6-5 and TRBJ2-7; D unresolved. The CDR3 has 15 residues. The germline V gene has CDR1 MNHEY and CDR2 SVGAGI. V lost 0 bases to trimming and J lost 2 bases, with 11 bases between them. The CDR3 region has the DNA TGTGCCAGCAGTTACTCGAATGCGGTAACCTACGAGCAGTACTTC. Its protein is CASSYSNAVTYEQYF.

The genes are TRBV9 and TRBJ2-1; 14 nucleotides match TRBD2. From germline, CDR1 is SGDLS and CDR2 YYNGEE. V lost 4 bases and J lost 4; bases outside the gene matches: 10. The CDR3 totals 18 residues. CDR3 protein: CASSTSTSGGARYNEQFF. The CDR3 nucleotides read TGTGCCAGCAGCACCTCGACTAGCGGGGGGGCTCGATACAATGAGCAGTTCTTC.

The chain couples TRBV5-4 to TRBJ2-7; TRBD1 aligns across 11 bases. The junction had 3 bases not matched to a gene; V was cut back by 4 bases and J by 3 bases. Germline values: CDR1 SGHNT, CDR2 YYREEE (reference sequence). This CDR3 spans 14 amino acids. CDR3 loop: CASSPGTGGYEQYF. CDR3 nucleotides: TGTGCCAGCAGCCCGGGGACAGGGGGCTACGAGCAGTACTTC.

As DNA, the CDR3 is TGCGCCAGCAGCTTGAAATTAGCAGGGGGCTTCGAGCAGTACTTC. Protein sequence: CASSLKLAGGFEQYF. This chain uses TRBV5-1 with TRBJ2-7; 8 bases are a match to TRBD1. V trimming: 1 base; J trimming: 6 bases; junction bases outside the gene matches: 9. CDR1 is SGHRS and CDR2 is YFSETQ in the germline V gene. This CDR3 contains 15 residues.

The J gene is TRBJ1-4, the V gene TRBV29-1; D is undetermined. CDR1 SQVTM and CDR2 ANQGSEA come from the germline V gene. Trimming left V 4 bases short and J 8 bases short, with 17 bases between. CDR3 size: 14 residues. CDR3 sequence (DNA): TGCAGCGTTGGAGGGAAACCTATGAGGGAAAAACTGTTTTTT. This sequence encodes CSVGGKPMREKLFF.

The chain joins TRBV7-9 to TRBJ1-1; D is ambiguous. CDR1 is SEHNR, CDR2 FQNEAQ, per germline (reference sequence). V was clipped by 2 bases and J by 4 bases, with 17 bases between them. The CDR3 is 16 amino acids. CDR3: CASSLWPPQASTEAFF. CDR3 nucleotides: TGTGCCAGCAGCTTATGGCCCCCCCAGGCCAGCACTGAAGCTTTCTTT. The complete variable domain, with remaining parts taken from reference TRBV7-9 and TRBJ1-1, reads DTGVSQNPRHKITKRGQNVTFRCDPISEHNRLYWYRQTLGQGPEFLTYFQNEAQLEKSRLLSDRFSAERPKGSFSTLEIQRTEQGDSAMYLCASSLWPPQASTEAFFGQGTRLTVV.

This sequence joins TRBV6-5 and TRBJ1-6; 10 bases map to TRBD1. The CDR3 extends over 13 amino acids. V shed 5 bases, J shed 9 bases, and the junction held 1 base outside the gene matches. The V gene's germline CDR1 is MNHEY and CDR2 SVGAGI. The CDR3 here is CASSGQGGSPLHF. CDR3 DNA: TGTGCCAGCAGTGGACAGGGGGGTTCACCCCTCCACTTT.